This is a list of T cell receptor beta chains from one sample in a study of OX40 agonist ivuxolimab in advanced cancers. Clones were read by immunoSEQ multiplex PCR, and TCRdb kept only the in-frame ones, dropping some. The repertoire includes roughly 80,000 clones, 86% of them detected once, and under 2.5% sits in the top ten. The starting material was CD4+ or CD8+ T cells sorted from blood, obtained in a trial of the OX40 agonist ivuxolimab. The source is an adult with an advanced solid tumor such as melanoma, head and neck, liver or kidney cancer. CDR3s include the opening cysteine and the closing phenylalanine or tryptophan. A D gene is named only where the DNA matches it firmly. A clone size is listed for some rows: how often the clone was seen (once, few, many), or a class if it is expanded.

. . TRBJ1-2 TRBV27 TGTGCCAGCAGGCGCAGGGCTAACTATGGCTACACCTTC CASRRRANYGYTF
. . TRBJ2-5 TRBV23-1 TGCGCCGGACTGACAGTACAAGAGACCCAGTACTTC CAGLTVQETQYF
. . TRBJ2-7 TRBV7-3 TGTGCCAGCAGCCCTCGCGGAAGGGGGAGCTACGAGCAGTACTTC CASSPRGRGSYEQYF
. . TRBJ1-1 TRBV5-1 TGCGCCAGCAGCTTGGACGGGGCGAGCACTGAAGCTTTCTTT CASSLDGASTEAFF
. . TRBJ2-1 TRBV18 TGTGCCAGCTCACCACCTTCACCAGCCGATGAGCAGTTCTTC CASSPPSPADEQFF
TRBD1 . TRBJ1-5 TRBV6-5 TGTGCCAGCAGCCCCAAGGGACAGGTAAAGCAGCCCCAGCATTTT CASSPKGQVKQPQHF
. . TRBJ2-5 TRBV5-8 TGTGCCAGCAGCTTCGGAACAGGCAATTTTGGGGAGACCCAGTACTTC CASSFGTGNFGETQYF
. . TRBJ2-3 TRBV6-4 TGTGCCAGCATTCTGGACCCCCAGGTCGGGCAGTATTTT CASILDPQVGQYF
. . TRBJ1-2 TRBV6-1 TGTGCCAGCAGTGAAAATCTTAACTATGGCTACACCTTC CASSENLNYGYTF
. . TRBJ1-2 TRBV2 TGTGCCAGCAGTAAGCAGCTTACTAACTATGGCTACACCTTC CASSKQLTNYGYTF
. . TRBJ2-7 TRBV5-4 TGTGCCAGCAGCTTGGGGGACCGATCCTACGAGCAGTACTTC CASSLGDRSYEQYF
. . TRBJ1-5 TRBV5-5 TGTGCCAGCAGCTTAACGGGGAATCAGCCCCAGCATTTT CASSLTGNQPQHF
. . TRBJ2-2 TRBV7-2 TGTGCCAGCAGCTTATCGTGGGGGGCTCGGAACACCGGGGAGCTGTTTTTT CASSLSWGARNTGELFF
. . TRBJ2-3 TRBV7-8 TGTGCCAGCAGCTTAGAAGAGGGGGGGCCGGCAGATACGCAGTATTTT CASSLEEGGPADTQYF
. . TRBJ1-2 TRBV7-9 TGTGCCAGCAGACAAGGCAGGGAAAACTATGGCTACACCTTC CASRQGRENYGYTF
. few TRBJ1-2 TRBV7-9 TGTGCCAGCAGCTCTCTTCGTGGCTACACCTTC CASSSLRGYTF
. once TRBJ2-1 TRBV7-2 TGTGCCAGCAGCTTGACAGTTTACAATGAGCAGTTCTTC CASSLTVYNEQFF